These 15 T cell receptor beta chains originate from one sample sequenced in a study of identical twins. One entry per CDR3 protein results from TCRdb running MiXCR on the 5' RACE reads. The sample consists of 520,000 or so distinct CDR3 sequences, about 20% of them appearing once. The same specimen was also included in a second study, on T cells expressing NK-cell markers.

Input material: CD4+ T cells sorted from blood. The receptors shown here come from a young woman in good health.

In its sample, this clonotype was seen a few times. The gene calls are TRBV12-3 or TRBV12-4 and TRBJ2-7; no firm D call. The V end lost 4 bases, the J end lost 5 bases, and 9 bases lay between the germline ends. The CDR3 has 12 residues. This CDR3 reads CASSWDQNEQYF. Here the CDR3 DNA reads TGTGCCAGCAGTTGGGATCAGAACGAGCAGTACTTC.

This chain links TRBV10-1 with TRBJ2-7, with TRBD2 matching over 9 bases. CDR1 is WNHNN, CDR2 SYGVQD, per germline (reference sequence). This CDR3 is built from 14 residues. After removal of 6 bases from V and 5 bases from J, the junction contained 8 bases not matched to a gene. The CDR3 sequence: CASSAASGRNEQYF. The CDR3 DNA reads TGCGCCAGCAGCGCAGCGAGCGGGAGGAACGAGCAGTACTTC.

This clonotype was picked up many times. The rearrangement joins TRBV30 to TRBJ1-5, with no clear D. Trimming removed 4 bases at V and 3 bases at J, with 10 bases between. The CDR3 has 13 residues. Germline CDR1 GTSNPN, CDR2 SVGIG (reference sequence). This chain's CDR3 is CAWNGDPNQPQHF. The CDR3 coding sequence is TGTGCCTGGAATGGAGATCCCAATCAGCCCCAGCATTTT.

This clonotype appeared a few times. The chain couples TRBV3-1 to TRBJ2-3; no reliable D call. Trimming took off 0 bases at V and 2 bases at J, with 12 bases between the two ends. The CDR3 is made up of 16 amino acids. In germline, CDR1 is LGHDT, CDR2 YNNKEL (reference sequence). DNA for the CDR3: TGTGCCAGCAGCCAAGATTGGGCAGTTTACACAGATACGCAGTATTTT. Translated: CASSQDWAVYTDTQYF.

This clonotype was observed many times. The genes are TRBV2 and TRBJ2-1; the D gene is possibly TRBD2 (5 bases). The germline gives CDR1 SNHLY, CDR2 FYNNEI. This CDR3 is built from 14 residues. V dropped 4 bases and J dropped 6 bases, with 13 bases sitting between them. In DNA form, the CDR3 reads TGTGCCAGCAGTGTGATAGCGTCTCGCAATGAGCAGTTCTTC. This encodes CASSVIASRNEQFF. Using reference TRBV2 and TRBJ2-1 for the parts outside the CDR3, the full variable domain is EPEVTQTPSHQVTQMGQEVILRCVPISNHLYFYWYRQILGQKVEFLVSFYNNEISEKSEIFDDQFSVERPDGSNFTLKIRSTKLEDSAMYFCASSVIASRNEQFFGPGTRLTVL.

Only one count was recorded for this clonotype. CDR3 amino acids: CASSSAGHTQYF. The CDR3 DNA follows: TGTGCCAGCAGCTCGGCGGGTCATACGCAGTATTTT. The J gene is TRBJ2-3, the V gene TRBV7-3; D perhaps matches TRBD2 (5 bases). V gave up 4 bases and J gave up 7 bases, with 9 bases separating them. The CDR3 covers 12 residues. Germline CDR1 reads SGHTA; CDR2 reads FQGTGA.

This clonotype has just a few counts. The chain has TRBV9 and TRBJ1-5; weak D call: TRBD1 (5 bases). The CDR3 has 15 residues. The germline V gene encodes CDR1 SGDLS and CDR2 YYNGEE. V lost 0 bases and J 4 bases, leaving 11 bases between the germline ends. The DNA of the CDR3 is TGTGCCAGCAGCGTAGATCCGGGGACTAATCAGCCCCAGCATTTT. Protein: CASSVDPGTNQPQHF.

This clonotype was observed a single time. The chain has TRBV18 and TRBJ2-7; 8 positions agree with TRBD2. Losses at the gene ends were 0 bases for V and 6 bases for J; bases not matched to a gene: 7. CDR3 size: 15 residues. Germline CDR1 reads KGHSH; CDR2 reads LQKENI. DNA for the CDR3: TGTGCCAGCTCACCACCAAGCGGGGGATTCCCCGAGCAGTACTTC. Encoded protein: CASSPPSGGFPEQYF.

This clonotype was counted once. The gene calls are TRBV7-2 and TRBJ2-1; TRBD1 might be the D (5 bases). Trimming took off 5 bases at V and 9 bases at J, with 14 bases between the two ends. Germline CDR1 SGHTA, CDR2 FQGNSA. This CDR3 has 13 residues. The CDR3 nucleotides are TGTGCCAGCAGCCGAGACAGAAACAGTGAGCAGTTCTTC. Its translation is CASSRDRNSEQFF.

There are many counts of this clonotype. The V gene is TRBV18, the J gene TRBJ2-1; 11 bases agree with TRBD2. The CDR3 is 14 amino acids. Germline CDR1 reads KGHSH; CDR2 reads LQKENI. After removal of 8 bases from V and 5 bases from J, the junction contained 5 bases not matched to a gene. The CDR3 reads CASSPGLADNEQFF. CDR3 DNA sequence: TGTGCCAGCAGTCCGGGACTAGCGGACAATGAGCAGTTCTTC. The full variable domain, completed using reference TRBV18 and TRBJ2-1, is NAGVMQNPRHLVRRRGQEARLRCSPMKGHSHVYWYRQLPEEGLKFMVYLQKENIIDESGMPKERFSAEFPKEGPSILRIQQVVRGDSAAYFCASSPGLADNEQFFGPGTRLTVL.

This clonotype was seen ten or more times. CDR3 sequence: CASSFRQEQFF. The CDR3 bases are TGTGCCAGCAGTTTCCGGCAAGAGCAGTTCTTC. The chain carries TRBV12-3 or TRBV12-4 and TRBJ2-1; D not certain. The CDR3 spans 11 residues. V was clipped by 3 bases and J by 10 bases, with 7 bases between them.

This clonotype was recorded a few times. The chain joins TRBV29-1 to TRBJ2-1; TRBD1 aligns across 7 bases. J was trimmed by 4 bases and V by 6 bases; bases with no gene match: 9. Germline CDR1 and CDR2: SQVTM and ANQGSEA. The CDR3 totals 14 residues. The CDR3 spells CSVAPGQPYNEQFF. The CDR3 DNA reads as TGCAGCGTCGCACCGGGACAGCCTTACAATGAGCAGTTCTTC.

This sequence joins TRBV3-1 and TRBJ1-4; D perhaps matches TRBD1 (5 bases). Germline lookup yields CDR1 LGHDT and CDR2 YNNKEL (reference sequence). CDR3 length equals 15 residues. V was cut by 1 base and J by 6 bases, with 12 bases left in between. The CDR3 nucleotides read TGTGCCAGCAGCCAAGTCGGCGGGGCGTATGAAAAACTGTTTTTT. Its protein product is CASSQVGGAYEKLFF.

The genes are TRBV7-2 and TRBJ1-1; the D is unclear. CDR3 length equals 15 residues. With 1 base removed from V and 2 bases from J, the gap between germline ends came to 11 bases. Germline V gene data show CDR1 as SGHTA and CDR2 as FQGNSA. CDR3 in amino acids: CASSLVTLYNTEAFF. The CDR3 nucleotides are TGTGCCAGCAGCTTAGTCACGTTGTATAACACTGAAGCTTTCTTT.

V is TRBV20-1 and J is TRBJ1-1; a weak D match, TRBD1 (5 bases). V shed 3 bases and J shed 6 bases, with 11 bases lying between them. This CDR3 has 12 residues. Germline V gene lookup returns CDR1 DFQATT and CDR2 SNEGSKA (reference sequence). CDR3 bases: TGCAGTGCTAGCCGACAGACACCTGAAGCTTTCTTT. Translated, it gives CSASRQTPEAFF.